Described below is a single T cell receptor (beta chain) sequence and its context. This entry belongs to a study of blood T cell repertoires in COVID-19. At the level of the study: Whether acute or convalescent, the COVID-19 samples came from the United States, Italy and Spain. PBMCs, B-cell-depleted T cells, or T cells were the source of the cDNA or gDNA that made up the material.

Profiling relied on immunoSEQ multiplex PCR, and the TCRdb table lists in-frame clones only, not all of them. This sample has roughly 240,000 clones, with less than 85% found just once. The CDR3 totals 15 residues. CDR1 MNHNY and CDR2 SVGAGI come from the germline V gene (reference sequence). V was clipped by 5 bases and J by 2 bases; unmatched bases: 5. What was sequenced was peripheral blood. V and J are TRBV6-6 and TRBJ2-7; 11 bases line up with TRBD2. The sequence came from a man in his sixties who had recovered from COVID-19. For the CDR3, the DNA is TGTGCCAGCAGTCCACTAGCGGGGGCCGCCTACGAGCAGTACTTC. This gives the protein CASSPLAGAAYEQYF.